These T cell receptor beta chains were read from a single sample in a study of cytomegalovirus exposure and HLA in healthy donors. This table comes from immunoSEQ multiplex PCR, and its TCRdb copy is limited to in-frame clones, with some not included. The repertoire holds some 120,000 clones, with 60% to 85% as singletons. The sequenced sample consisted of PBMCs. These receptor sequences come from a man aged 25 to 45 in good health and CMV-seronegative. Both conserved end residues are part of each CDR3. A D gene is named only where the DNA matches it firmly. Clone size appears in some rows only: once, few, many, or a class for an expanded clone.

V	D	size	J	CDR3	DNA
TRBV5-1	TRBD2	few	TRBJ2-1	CASSFASGGVSEQFF	TGCGCCAGCAGCTTCGCTAGCGGGGGAGTATCTGAGCAGTTCTTC
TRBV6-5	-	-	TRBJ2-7	CASSYEQYYEQYF	TGTGCCAGCAGTTATGAACAGTACTACGAGCAGTACTTC
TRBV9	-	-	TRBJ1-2	CASSAYYGSEIVGGYTF	TGTGCCAGCAGCGCGTATTACGGGTCTGAGATTGTTGGTGGCTACACCTTC
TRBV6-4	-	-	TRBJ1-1	CASSDRRETEAFF	TGTGCCAGCAGTGACCGGAGGGAAACTGAAGCTTTCTTT
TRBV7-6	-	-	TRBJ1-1	CASSFRGNLNTEAFF	TGTGCCAGCAGTTTTAGGGGGAATCTGAACACTGAAGCTTTCTTT
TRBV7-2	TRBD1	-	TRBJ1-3	CASSLTGSGNTIYF	TGTGCCAGCAGCTTGACAGGGTCTGGAAACACCATATATTTT
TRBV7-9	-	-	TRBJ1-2	CASSLGGRGGYGYTF	TGTGCCAGCAGCTTAGGGGGCAGGGGTGGCTATGGCTACACCTTC
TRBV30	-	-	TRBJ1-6	CATGSSYNSPLHF	TGTGCTACAGGGAGCTCCTATAATTCACCCCTCCACTTT
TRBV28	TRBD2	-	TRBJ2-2	CASSSSRESDTGELFF	TGTGCCAGCAGTTCATCGCGGGAGTCGGACACCGGGGAGCTGTTTTTT
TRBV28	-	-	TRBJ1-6	CASRDGLGTLHF	TGTGCCAGCAGGGACGGACTAGGAACCCTCCACTTT
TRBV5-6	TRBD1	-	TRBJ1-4	CASSLTTGEEKLFF	TGTGCCAGCAGCTTAACGACAGGGGAAGAAAAACTGTTTTTT
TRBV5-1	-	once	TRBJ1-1	CASSTGYQGYTEAFF	TGCGCCAGCAGCACAGGCTATCAGGGTTACACTGAAGCTTTCTTT
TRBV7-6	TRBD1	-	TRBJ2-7	CASSLEAPGQGYEQYF	TGTGCCAGCAGCTTAGAAGCCCCGGGACAGGGGTACGAGCAGTACTTC
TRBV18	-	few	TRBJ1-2	CASSAEGVNYGYTF	TGTGCCAGCTCAGCAGAGGGCGTAAACTATGGCTACACCTTC
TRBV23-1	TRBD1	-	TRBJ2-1	CASLGAGGYNEQFF	TGCGCCAGCCTAGGGGCAGGGGGTTACAATGAGCAGTTCTTC
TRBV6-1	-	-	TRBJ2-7	CASSEDRGGSYEQYF	TGTGCCAGCAGTGAAGATAGGGGGGGATCCTACGAGCAGTACTTC
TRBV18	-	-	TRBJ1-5	CASSPREGDYSNQPQHF	TGTGCCAGCTCACCCCGGGAAGGCGACTATAGCAATCAGCCCCAGCATTTT
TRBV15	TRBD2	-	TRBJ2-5	CATSSRGGMETQYF	TGTGCCACCAGCAGTCGGGGGGGTATGGAGACCCAGTACTTC
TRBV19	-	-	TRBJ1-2	CASSIDFSDGYTF	TGTGCCAGTAGTATAGATTTTTCGGATGGCTACACCTTC
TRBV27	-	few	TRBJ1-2	CASSFAGSNYGYTF	TGTGCCAGCAGTTTCGCAGGTTCCAACTATGGCTACACCTTC
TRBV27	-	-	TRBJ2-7	CASSFSTGSGEQYF	TGTGCCAGCAGTTTCTCCACAGGGTCTGGAGAGCAGTACTTC
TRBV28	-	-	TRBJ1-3	CASRQQISGNTIYF	TGTGCCAGCAGACAACAAATCTCTGGAAACACCATATATTTT
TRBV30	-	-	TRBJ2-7	CAWSVPLEYEQYF	TGTGCCTGGAGTGTACCCCTAGAATACGAGCAGTACTTC
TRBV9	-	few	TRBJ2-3	CASSAEYFSTDTQYF	TGTGCCAGCAGCGCTGAATACTTTAGCACAGATACGCAGTATTTT
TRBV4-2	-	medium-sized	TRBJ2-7	CASSLSSGLLSYEQYF	TGTGCCAGCAGTTTGTCCTCGGGACTCCTCTCCTACGAGCAGTACTTC
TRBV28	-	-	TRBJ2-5	CASSLQDSSRETQYF	TGTGCCAGCAGTTTACAGGACAGTTCGAGGGAGACCCAGTACTTC
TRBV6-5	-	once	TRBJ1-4	CASRPAGLNEKLFF	TGTGCCAGCAGGCCGGCGGGGTTGAATGAAAAACTGTTTTTT